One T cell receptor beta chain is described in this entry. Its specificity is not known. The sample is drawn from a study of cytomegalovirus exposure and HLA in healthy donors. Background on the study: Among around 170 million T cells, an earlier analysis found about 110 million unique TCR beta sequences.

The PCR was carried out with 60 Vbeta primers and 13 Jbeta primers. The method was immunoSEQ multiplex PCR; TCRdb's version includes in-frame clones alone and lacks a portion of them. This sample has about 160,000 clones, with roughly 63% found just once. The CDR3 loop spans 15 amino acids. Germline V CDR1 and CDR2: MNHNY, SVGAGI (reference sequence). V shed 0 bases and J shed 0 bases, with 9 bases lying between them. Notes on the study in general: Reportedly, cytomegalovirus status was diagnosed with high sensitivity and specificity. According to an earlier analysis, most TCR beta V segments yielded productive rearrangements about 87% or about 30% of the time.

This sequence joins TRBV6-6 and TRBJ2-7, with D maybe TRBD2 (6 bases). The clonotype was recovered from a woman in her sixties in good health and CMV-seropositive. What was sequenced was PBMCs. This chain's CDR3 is CASSYSGGISYEQYF. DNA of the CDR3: TGTGCCAGCAGTTACTCTGGGGGGATCTCCTACGAGCAGTACTTC.